The TCR beta chain described here comes from a study of coeliac disease. Study in general: Without high-resolution HLA typing, biased TRBV7-2 usage was examined as a proof of principle.

The germline V gene encodes CDR1 MDHEN and CDR2 SYDVKM. This CDR3 is built from 12 residues. The V gene lost 0 bases and the J gene lost 4 bases, with 3 bases spanning the gap. A note on this clone: The antigen is not known.

Sequencing was performed with immunoSEQ multiplex PCR; in TCRdb, only in-frame clones are kept and a portion is missing. This sample yields around 4,100 clones, of which less than 70% are seen a single time; approximately 16% belongs to the top ten. Whole-study findings and limits: In active celiac disease, intraepithelial and lamina propria TRB and TRG repertoires were less clonal than controls. The authors considered this approach unsuitable for unbiased detection of gliadin-specific T cells. TRB repertoires were largely private, with most amino acid sequences found in only one sample.

The source is a human donor with active celiac disease. Sequencing input: intraepithelial lymphocytes from the gut. This rearrangement joins TRBV28 to TRBJ2-5, with unresolved D. The CDR3 nucleotides read TGTGCCAGCAGTTTATGGCGAGAGACCCAGTACTTC. This encodes CASSLWRETQYF.